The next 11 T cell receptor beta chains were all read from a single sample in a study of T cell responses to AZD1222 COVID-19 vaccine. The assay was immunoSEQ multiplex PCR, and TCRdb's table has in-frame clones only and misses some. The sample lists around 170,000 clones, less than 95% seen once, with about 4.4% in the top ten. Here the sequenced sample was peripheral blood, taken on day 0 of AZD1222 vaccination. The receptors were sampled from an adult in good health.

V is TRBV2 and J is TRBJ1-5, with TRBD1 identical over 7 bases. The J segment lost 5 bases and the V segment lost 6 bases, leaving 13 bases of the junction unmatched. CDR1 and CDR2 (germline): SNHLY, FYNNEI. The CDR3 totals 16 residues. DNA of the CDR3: TGTGCCAGCAGAGACGGACAGGAGACGCTTTATCAGCCCCAGCATTTT. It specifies CASRDGQETLYQPQHF.

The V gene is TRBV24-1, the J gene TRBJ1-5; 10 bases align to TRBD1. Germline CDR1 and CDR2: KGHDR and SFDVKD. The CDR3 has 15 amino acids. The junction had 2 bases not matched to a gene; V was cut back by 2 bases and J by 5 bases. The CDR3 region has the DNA TGTGCCACCAGTGATTCGACAGGGGGCGATCAGCCCCAGCATTTT. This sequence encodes CATSDSTGGDQPQHF.

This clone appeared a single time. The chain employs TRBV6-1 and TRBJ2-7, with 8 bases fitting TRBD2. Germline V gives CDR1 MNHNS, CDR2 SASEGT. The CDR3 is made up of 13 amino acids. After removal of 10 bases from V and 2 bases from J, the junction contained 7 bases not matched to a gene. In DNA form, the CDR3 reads TGTGCCACCGGGAGGGGGAGGGCCTACGAGCAGTACTTC. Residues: CATGRGRAYEQYF.

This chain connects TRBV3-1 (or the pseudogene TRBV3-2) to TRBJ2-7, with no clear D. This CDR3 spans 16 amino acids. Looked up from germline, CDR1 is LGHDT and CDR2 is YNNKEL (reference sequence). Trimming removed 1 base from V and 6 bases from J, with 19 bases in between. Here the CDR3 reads CASSQASGLRLGEQYF. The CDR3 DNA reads TGTGCCAGCAGCCAAGCGAGTGGGTTAAGACTCGGCGAGCAGTACTTC.

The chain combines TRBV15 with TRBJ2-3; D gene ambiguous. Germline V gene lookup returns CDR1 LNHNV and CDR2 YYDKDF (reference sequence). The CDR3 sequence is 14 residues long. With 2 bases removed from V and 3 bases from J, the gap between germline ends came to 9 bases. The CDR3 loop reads CATSRLGSTDTQYF. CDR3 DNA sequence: TGTGCCACCAGCAGATTAGGTTCTACAGATACGCAGTATTTT. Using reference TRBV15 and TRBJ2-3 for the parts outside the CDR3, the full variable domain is DAMVIQNPRYQVTQFGKPVTLSCSQTLNHNVMYWYQQKSSQAPKLLFHYYDKDFNNEADTPDNFQSRRPNTSFCFLDIRSPGLGDTAMYLCATSRLGSTDTQYFGPGTRLTVL.

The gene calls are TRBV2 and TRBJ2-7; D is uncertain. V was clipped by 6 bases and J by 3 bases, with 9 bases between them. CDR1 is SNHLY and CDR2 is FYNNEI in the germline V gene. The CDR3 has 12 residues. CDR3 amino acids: CASRDESYEQYF. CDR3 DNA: TGTGCCAGCAGGGACGAGAGCTACGAGCAGTACTTC.

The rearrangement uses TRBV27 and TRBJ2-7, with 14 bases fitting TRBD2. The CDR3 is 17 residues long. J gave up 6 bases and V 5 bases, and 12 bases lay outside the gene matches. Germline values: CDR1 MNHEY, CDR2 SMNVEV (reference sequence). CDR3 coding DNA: TGTGCCAGCAGTATAAGACTAGCGGGGGGGAACCGCCGCGAGCAGTACTTC. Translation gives CASSIRLAGGNRREQYF.

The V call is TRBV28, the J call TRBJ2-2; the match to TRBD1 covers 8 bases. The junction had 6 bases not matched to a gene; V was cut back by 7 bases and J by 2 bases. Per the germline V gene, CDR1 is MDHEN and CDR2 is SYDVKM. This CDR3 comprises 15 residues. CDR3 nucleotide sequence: TGTGCCAGCACACCAACAGGGGGTAACACCGGGGAGCTGTTTTTT. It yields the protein CASTPTGGNTGELFF.

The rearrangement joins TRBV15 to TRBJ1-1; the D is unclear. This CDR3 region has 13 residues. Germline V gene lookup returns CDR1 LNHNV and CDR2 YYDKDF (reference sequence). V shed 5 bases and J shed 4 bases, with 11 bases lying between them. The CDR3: CATSGRIGTEAFF. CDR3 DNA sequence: TGTGCCACCAGCGGCCGAATAGGCACTGAAGCTTTCTTT.

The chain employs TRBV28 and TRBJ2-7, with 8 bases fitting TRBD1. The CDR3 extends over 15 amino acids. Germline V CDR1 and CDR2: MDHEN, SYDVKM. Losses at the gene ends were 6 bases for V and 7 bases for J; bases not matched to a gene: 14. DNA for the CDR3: TGTGCCAGCAGCCTACAACAGGGGGTGGGTAAAGAGCAGTACTTC. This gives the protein CASSLQQGVGKEQYF.

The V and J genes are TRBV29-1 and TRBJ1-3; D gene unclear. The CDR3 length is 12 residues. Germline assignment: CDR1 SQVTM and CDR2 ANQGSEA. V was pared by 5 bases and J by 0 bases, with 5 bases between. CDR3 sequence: CSVQVSGNTIYF. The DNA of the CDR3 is TGCAGCGTTCAGGTCTCTGGAAACACCATATATTTT.